This TCR beta chain came from a study of cytomegalovirus exposure and HLA in healthy donors. General study points: No immune exposure information besides CMV serostatus was available. When analyzed later, a missense DCLRE1C variant was found to be linked to TCR beta V- and J-gene trimming. Based on reports, TCR beta sequences accurately predicted HLA-A and HLA-B alleles for most subjects.

Healthy people donating bone marrow made up the donors. The PCR employed 60 Vbeta primers together with 13 Jbeta primers. Clones were sequenced by immunoSEQ multiplex PCR, and TCRdb holds only the in-frame ones, with some missing. Counted here are around 70,000 clones, roughly 82% occurring once; the ten biggest clones make up around 11%. CDR3 length: 14 amino acids. V lost 4 bases, J lost 10 bases, and 7 bases stayed unmatched. Germline V CDR1 and CDR2: SGHAT, FQNNGV. To note about this clone: Its specificity is unknown.

Specimen: PBMCs. This chain uses TRBV11-2 with TRBJ2-3; the match to TRBD2 covers 11 bases. The source of this sequence is a man aged 70-80 years in good health and CMV-seronegative. CDR3 region: CASSSTSGAWAQYF. The DNA of the CDR3 is TGTGCCAGCAGCTCGACTAGCGGGGCTTGGGCGCAGTATTTT.